This TCR beta chain originates from a study of shared clonotypes between healthy human individuals. Study-wide background: A few men and a couple of women, aged 18 to 49, were donors.

The method was immunoSEQ multiplex PCR; TCRdb's version includes in-frame clones alone and lacks a portion of them. The sample shows 2,500,000 or so clones, more than 80% of them seen only once. Regarding this clone: Its antigen is still unknown.

Splitting of CD4+ cells produced CD45RA+ naive and CD45RA-negative memory subsets. General observations from the study: Between several donors, naive CD4 clonotypes were shared at a level of around 5.1%.

The ends were cut back, 2 bases at V and 8 bases at J, with 17 bases in the middle. The CDR3 runs to 15 residues. Germline V gene sequence: CDR1 WNHNN, CDR2 SYGVQD (reference sequence). The receptor was isolated from a man aged 18 to 29 in good health. Sequencing was done on a sample of naive CD4+ T cells sorted from blood. The subset: CD45RA+ positively selected. The chain couples TRBV10-1 to TRBJ2-3; no firm D call. CDR3 protein: CASSEVSTSTGTQYF. CDR3 nucleotide sequence: TGCGCCAGCAGTGAGGTCTCCACCTCGACGGGTACGCAGTATTTT.